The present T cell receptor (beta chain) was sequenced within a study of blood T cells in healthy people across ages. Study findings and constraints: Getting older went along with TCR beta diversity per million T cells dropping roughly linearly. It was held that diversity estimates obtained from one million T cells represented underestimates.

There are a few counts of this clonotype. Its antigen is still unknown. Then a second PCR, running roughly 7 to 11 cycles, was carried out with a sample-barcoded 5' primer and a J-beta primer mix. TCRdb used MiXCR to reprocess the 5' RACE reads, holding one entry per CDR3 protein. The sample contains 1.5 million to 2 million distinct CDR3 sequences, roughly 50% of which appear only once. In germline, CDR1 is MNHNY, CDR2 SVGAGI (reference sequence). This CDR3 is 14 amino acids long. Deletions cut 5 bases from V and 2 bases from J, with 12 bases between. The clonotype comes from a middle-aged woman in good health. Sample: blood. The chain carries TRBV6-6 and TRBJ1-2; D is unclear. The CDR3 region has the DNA TGTGCCAGCAGTCCCGCGAGGTCCAACTATGGCTACACCTTC. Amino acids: CASSPARSNYGYTF.